The subject of this entry is one TCR delta chain. Its matching antigen is unknown. Trimming pared 0 bases from V and 6 bases from J, leaving 23 bases between. Germline CDR1 and CDR2: TSWWSYY and QGS. This CDR3 is 18 amino acids long. Vdelta1+ thymocyte sorts reached between roughly 98% and 99.6% purity. The source of the sample is a study of Vδ1+ human thymocytes. The template was reverse-transcribed extracted RNA. CDR3 amplicons came from multiplex PCR with pooled V-gene forward and constant-region reverse primers. TCRdb repeated clone calling on the multiplex PCR reads with CATT. Of about 58,000 delta-chain clones detected, about 14% appear once; the ten largest clones hold around 0.37%. General observations from the study: Unlike peripheral blood Vdelta1+ controls, thymic delta-chain sequences included about 20% Vdelta2 and few Vdelta3. In the thymus, TRG and TRD repertoires looked highly polyclonal with Gaussian CDR3 lengths.

Sequencing was carried out using Vdelta1+ gamma-delta thymocytes from the thymus. Sample subset: FACS-sorted CD3+ TCRalphabeta- TCRVdelta1+ TCRVdelta2- thymocytes. This TCR was recovered from a girl less than two years old who had congenital heart surgery. The chain carries TRDV1 and TRDJ1; tentatively, D is TRDD3 (5 bases). Here the CDR3 DNA reads TGTGCTCTTGGGGAACTCTTGCCCACTACGATGGGGACGCATAAACTCATCTTT. It yields the protein CALGELLPTTMGTHKLIF.